This T cell receptor beta chain was recovered during a study of T cell clones after liver transplantation. Study context: Draws occurred before transplant, before withdrawal, and after complete or failed withdrawal.

Assay used: immunoSEQ multiplex PCR; TCRdb lists only in-frame clones, some missing. Of 98,000 or so clones in the sample, around 83% were seen once. Study-wide results and limits: In two subjects, few donor cells limited the measurable donor-reactive repertoire.

Germline CDR1 reads MNHEY; CDR2 reads SVGAGI. Trimming cost V 4 bases and J 0 bases, with 16 bases left between them. The CDR3 sequence is 16 residues long. As regards this clone: The antigen is not known.

This specimen was CD4+ T cells from blood, taken before liver transplant. The TCR originated in a human donor who received a liver transplant. V gene TRBV6-5 combines with J gene TRBJ2-7; TRBD2 might be the D (5 bases). The DNA of the CDR3 is TGTGCCAGCAGTTCCGGTGGGAGCCGGAGCTCCTACGAGCAGTACTTC. Translation: CASSSGGSRSSYEQYF.